What follows is one T cell receptor (beta chain) and its context. The length of the CDR3 is 14 residues. The V end was cut by 4 bases, the J end by 5 bases, with 16 bases between. Germline CDR1 reads SGHRS; CDR2 reads YFSETQ. This entry comes from a study of blood T cell repertoires in COVID-19. Study information: Whether acute or convalescent, the COVID-19 samples came from the United States, Italy and Spain. In each case, the material was cDNA or gDNA derived from T cells, B-cell-depleted T cells, or PBMCs.

Study processing details: Researchers report that nucleated cell counts were estimated from reference gene primer amplification. The data were produced by immunoSEQ multiplex PCR, yet TCRdb's version contains in-frame clones alone and is incomplete. V and J calls and clone size are those listed in that table; D and trimming were worked out from the DNA. The sample lists approximately 90,000 clones, 85% to 90% occurring once. Sequencing was carried out using peripheral blood. The V call is TRBV5-1, the J call TRBJ2-7; D is possibly TRBD1 (5 bases). This clonotype originated in a man aged 60 to 69 with acute or convalescent COVID-19. CDR3 region: CASSPRVAGNEQYF. Here the CDR3 DNA reads TGCGCCAGCAGCCCACGTGTGGCAGGGAACGAGCAGTACTTC.